One and the same sample provided the 16 T cell receptor beta chains below, sequenced in a study of T cell responses to AZD1222 COVID-19 vaccine. Sequencing was performed with immunoSEQ multiplex PCR; in TCRdb, only in-frame clones are kept and a portion is missing. The sample consists of about 68,000 clones, about four fifths of them appearing once. The sample here was peripheral blood, taken on day 0 of AZD1222 vaccination. The receptors stem from an adult in good health.

V gene TRBV28 combines with J gene TRBJ2-7; D may be TRBD1 (6 bases). The V end lost 5 bases, the J end lost 7 bases, and 12 bases lay between the germline ends. Germline CDR1 and CDR2: MDHEN and SYDVKM. The CDR3 is 12 residues long. The CDR3 region has the DNA TGTGCCAGCAGTCAGGGGACGGGGGAGCAGTACTTC. It is translated as CASSQGTGEQYF.

The chain combines TRBV7-9 with TRBJ2-5, with 7 bases lining up with TRBD1. V trimming: 4 bases; J trimming: 1 base; junction bases outside the gene matches: 6. The CDR3 is 15 amino acids. Germline lookup yields CDR1 SEHNR and CDR2 FQNEAQ (reference sequence). CDR3 sequence reads: CASSSRGTVQETQYF. The CDR3 nucleotides are TGTGCCAGCAGCTCCAGAGGGACAGTCCAAGAGACCCAGTACTTC.

This chain connects TRBV2 to TRBJ1-1; D not resolved. The CDR3 totals 15 residues. Between the trimmed V and J ends, which lost 8 bases and 1 base, there was a span of 17 bases. Germline V gives CDR1 SNHLY, CDR2 FYNNEI. CDR3 bases: TGTGCCAGCCATAACCTCTGGCTGTCGAACACTGAAGCTTTCTTT. Protein sequence: CASHNLWLSNTEAFF. Full variable domain (rest looked up from reference TRBV2 and TRBJ1-1): EPEVTQTPSHQVTQMGQEVILRCVPISNHLYFYWYRQILGQKVEFLVSFYNNEISEKSEIFDDQFSVERPDGSNFTLKIRSTKLEDSAMYFCASHNLWLSNTEAFFGQGTRLTVV.

CDR3 nucleotides: TGTGCCAGCAGTGATCTGTCGGGGGACGCCTACGAGCAGTACTTC. It codes for CASSDLSGDAYEQYF. The gene calls are TRBV6-1 and TRBJ2-7, with D tentatively TRBD2 (6 bases). Trimming pared 3 bases from V and 2 bases from J, leaving 14 bases between. The germline gives CDR1 MNHNS, CDR2 SASEGT. The CDR3 covers 15 residues.

The genes are TRBV19 and TRBJ1-3; D call uncertain. The CDR3 covers 15 residues. V gave up 2 bases and J gave up 2 bases, with 10 bases separating them. Germline-derived CDR1 and CDR2 are LNHDA and SQIVND (reference sequence). CDR3 nucleotide sequence: TGTGCCAGTAGTATAATGCAGAACACTGGAAACACCATATATTTT. It is translated as CASSIMQNTGNTIYF.

The chain joins TRBV11-1 to TRBJ1-2; D unresolved. Trimming stripped 2 bases from V and 8 bases from J, with 12 bases between. The CDR3 length is 13 residues. Germline V gene sequence: CDR1 SGHAT, CDR2 FQDESV (reference sequence). DNA of the CDR3: TGTGCCAGCAGCTTAAATCAGGCGTGGGGCTACACCTTC. Protein: CASSLNQAWGYTF. The full variable domain, its missing parts supplied by reference TRBV11-1 and TRBJ1-2, is EAEVAQSPRYKITEKSQAVAFWCDPISGHATLYWYRQILGQGPELLVQFQDESVVDDSQLPKDRFSAERLKGVDSTLKIQPAELGDSAMYLCASSLNQAWGYTFGSGTRLTVV.

The chain has TRBV11-2 and TRBJ2-7, with D perhaps TRBD1 (5 bases). This CDR3 is built from 13 residues. The germline V and J ends were trimmed by 4 bases and 4 bases, with 11 bases remaining between them. Germline lookup yields CDR1 SGHAT and CDR2 FQNNGV. The CDR3 loop is CASSSSDRYEQYF. For the CDR3, the DNA is TGTGCCAGCAGCTCCTCTGACAGATACGAGCAGTACTTC.

The chain has TRBV18 and TRBJ2-1, with D unclear. The CDR3 has 11 amino acids. The germline V gene has CDR1 KGHSH and CDR2 LQKENI. Deletions cut 2 bases from V and 8 bases from J, with 4 bases between. CDR3 coding DNA: TGTGCCAGCTCACCAGAATATGAGCAGTTCTTC. This gives the protein CASSPEYEQFF.

The chain joins TRBV5-1 to TRBJ2-7; no firm D call. The V gene's germline CDR1 is SGHRS and CDR2 YFSETQ. This CDR3 has 15 amino acids. The germline V and J ends were trimmed by 0 bases and 2 bases, with 12 bases remaining between them. The chain's CDR3 is CASSLVSGQTYEQYF. In DNA form, the CDR3 reads TGCGCCAGCAGCTTGGTGTCAGGTCAAACCTACGAGCAGTACTTC.

The CDR3 protein is CASRTLRTSETQYF. The CDR3, as DNA: TGTGCCAGCAGAACGCTACGGACATCGGAGACCCAGTACTTC. V and J are TRBV5-4 and TRBJ2-5, with D possibly being TRBD1 (5 bases). CDR3 length equals 14 residues. The V gene's germline CDR1 is SGHNT and CDR2 YYREEE (reference sequence). Trimming took 5 bases from V and 5 from J, leaving 16 bases between them.

The rearrangement joins TRBV3-1 (or the pseudogene TRBV3-2) to TRBJ1-2, with TRBD1 identical over 9 bases. There are 14 residues in the CDR3. Germline V gene data show CDR1 as LGHDT and CDR2 as YNNKEL (reference sequence). V shed 4 bases and J 3 bases; nucleotides not matched to a gene: 3. DNA of the CDR3: TGTGCCAGCAGCCCTCGGGACAGGGACTATGGCTACACCTTC. Amino acids: CASSPRDRDYGYTF.

This chain uses TRBV10-3 with TRBJ2-3; 11 bases are a match to TRBD2. The V gene's germline CDR1 is ENHRY and CDR2 SYGVKD. Trimming at V came to 8 bases and at J to 4 bases, leaving 11 bases not matched to a gene. CDR3 size: 16 residues. This chain's CDR3 is CAIGSPSGGPADTQYF. The CDR3 nucleotides are TGTGCCATCGGGAGCCCTAGCGGGGGGCCGGCAGATACGCAGTATTTT.

The chain couples TRBV28 to TRBJ1-5; 8 positions agree with TRBD1. There are 14 residues in the CDR3. Germline CDR1 reads MDHEN; CDR2 reads SYDVKM. Trimming at V came to 3 bases and at J to 5 bases, leaving 3 bases not matched to a gene. CDR3 nucleotide sequence: TGTGCCAGCAGTTTTGTGACAGGGGATCAGCCCCAGCATTTT. It encodes CASSFVTGDQPQHF.

This chain uses TRBV12-3 or TRBV12-4 with TRBJ1-5; D possibly corresponds to TRBD1 (5 bases). The CDR3 loop spans 13 amino acids. V lost 8 bases, J lost 1 base, and 9 bases lay in between. The CDR3 region has the DNA TGTGCCAGCCAAGGGGTGAGCAATCAGCCCCAGCATTTT. Translating it yields CASQGVSNQPQHF.

The chain links TRBV7-2 to TRBJ2-5; TRBD2 matches 12 bases. The CDR3 loop spans 15 amino acids. V lost 2 bases, J lost 2 bases, and 0 bases stayed unmatched. In germline, CDR1 is SGHTA, CDR2 FQGNSA. The CDR3 sequence is CASSLLAGGQETQYF. The CDR3, as DNA: TGTGCCAGCAGCTTACTAGCGGGGGGGCAAGAGACCCAGTACTTC.

This chain uses TRBV25-1 with TRBJ2-5; maybe TRBD2 (6 bases). Germline loops: CDR1 MGHDK, CDR2 SYGVNS. Trimming stripped 4 bases from V and 5 bases from J, with 20 bases between. This CDR3 is 16 amino acids long. CDR3 sequence (DNA): TGTGCCAGCAGTGGCCCACCGGGAGTGGGCACGGAGACCCAGTACTTC. This codes for CASSGPPGVGTETQYF.